The next 26 T cell receptor beta chains were all read from a single sample in a study of blood T cell repertoires in COVID-19. Profiling relied on immunoSEQ multiplex PCR, and the TCRdb table lists in-frame clones only, not all of them. The sample includes tens of thousands of clones, 91% of them seen just once. Sequenced: peripheral blood. The receptor set was obtained from a human donor in a cohort sampled during active COVID-19.

DNA of the CDR3: TGCGCCAGCAGCTTGTATCTTCTAGCGGGAACCGGGGAGCTGTTTTTT. Residues: CASSLYLLAGTGELFF. The V call is TRBV5-1, the J call TRBJ2-2; TRBD2 matches at 9 bases. There are 16 residues in the CDR3. The J segment lost 5 bases and the V segment lost 1 base, leaving 6 bases of the junction unmatched. CDR1 is SGHRS and CDR2 is YFSETQ in the germline V gene.

The chain is built from TRBV7-2 and TRBJ2-5, with D possibly matching TRBD2 (5 bases). The germline gives CDR1 SGHTA, CDR2 FQGNSA. V was trimmed by 5 bases and J by 4 bases, leaving 14 bases between them. The CDR3 runs 14 residues. The CDR3 loop is CASSPLGGVETQYF. Here the CDR3 DNA reads TGTGCCAGCAGCCCCCTCGGAGGAGTAGAGACCCAGTACTTC.

The gene calls are TRBV19 and TRBJ1-5; the D is unclear. Per germline, CDR1 LNHDA and CDR2 SQIVND (reference sequence). CDR3 length: 14 amino acids. V dropped 5 bases and J dropped 4 bases, with 12 bases sitting between them. The CDR3 DNA follows: TGTGCCAGTAGTGTCACGGGAGTTAATCAGCCCCAGCATTTT. Translated: CASSVTGVNQPQHF.

The gene calls are TRBV5-1 and TRBJ1-1; TRBD1 might be the D (6 bases). Germline V gene lookup returns CDR1 SGHRS and CDR2 YFSETQ. The CDR3 is made up of 14 amino acids. Trimming left V 0 bases short and J 5 bases short, with 11 bases between. The CDR3 DNA reads as TGCGCCAGCAGCTTGGAACAGGGATGGACTGAAGCTTTCTTT. It encodes CASSLEQGWTEAFF. Supplemented by reference TRBV5-1 and TRBJ1-1, the full variable domain reads KAGVTQTPRYLIKTRGQQVTLSCSPISGHRSVSWYQQTPGQGLQFLFEYFSETQRNKGNFPGRFSGRQFSNSRSEMNVSTLELGDSALYLCASSLEQGWTEAFFGQGTRLTVV.

The chain has TRBV4-1 and TRBJ2-3; 10 nucleotides line up with TRBD1. V gave up 8 bases and J gave up 1 base; unmatched junction bases: 6. The CDR3 loop spans 15 amino acids. The germline CDR1 and CDR2 sequences are MGHRA and YSYEKL. The CDR3, as DNA: TGCGCCAGCGGGACAGGGGTTTCAGGCACAGATACGCAGTATTTT. This encodes CASGTGVSGTDTQYF.

This chain connects TRBV7-3 to TRBJ2-1, with 14 nucleotides matching TRBD2. CDR1 and CDR2 from the germline V gene are SGHTA and FQGTGA. The CDR3 has 17 residues. V lost 0 bases, J lost 4 bases, and 2 bases stayed unmatched. CDR3 DNA sequence: TGTGCCAGCAGCTTAACGACTAGCGGGAGGGGATACAATGAGCAGTTCTTC. Protein: CASSLTTSGRGYNEQFF. The full variable domain, rest sourced from reference TRBV7-3 and TRBJ2-1, is GAGVSQTPSNKVTEKGKYVELRCDPISGHTALYWYRQSLGQGPEFLIYFQGTGAADDSGLPNDRFFAVRPEGSVSTLKIQRTERGDSAVYLCASSLTTSGRGYNEQFFGPGTRLTVL.

The chain joins TRBV5-1 to TRBJ2-3; 11 bases are a match to TRBD2. With V trimmed by 1 base and J by 6 bases, 4 bases remained unmatched. CDR1 SGHRS and CDR2 YFSETQ come from the germline V gene. This CDR3 contains 15 residues. The CDR3 DNA reads as TGCGCCAGCAGCTTGACTAGCGGGGGAGGGGATACGCAGTATTTT. It specifies CASSLTSGGGDTQYF.

The CDR3, as DNA: TGTGCCAGCAGTGGCCCCCCAGGGTATGGCTACACCTTC. Amino acids: CASSGPPGYGYTF. The gene calls are TRBV6-4 and TRBJ1-2; a possible D gene is TRBD1 (5 bases). Germline values: CDR1 MRHNA, CDR2 SNTAGT. The V gene lost 4 bases and the J gene lost 5 bases, with 11 bases spanning the gap. There are 13 residues in the CDR3.

In nucleotides, the CDR3 is TGTGCCAGCAGCTTTCGGGGGGCAGATCAGCCCCAGCATTTT. Translating gives CASSFRGADQPQHF. The chain links TRBV7-9 to TRBJ1-5; a possible D gene is TRBD1 (6 bases). The germline V gene encodes CDR1 SEHNR and CDR2 FQNEAQ (reference sequence). This CDR3 comprises 14 residues. The V end lost 3 bases, the J end lost 5 bases, and 11 bases lay between the germline ends.

This clone turned up a few times. The rearrangement uses TRBV6-4 and TRBJ1-1, with D possibly TRBD1 on 6 matching bases. This CDR3 has 16 amino acids. Trimming pared 4 bases from V and 6 bases from J, leaving 21 bases between. Per the germline V gene, CDR1 is MRHNA and CDR2 is SNTAGT. The CDR3 sequence: CASSGIRYRQEPEAFF. CDR3 in DNA: TGTGCCAGCAGTGGCATACGGTATAGACAGGAACCTGAAGCTTTCTTT.

The chain combines TRBV6-4 with TRBJ2-2, with D maybe TRBD2 (5 bases). The CDR3 contains 13 residues. The V gene's germline CDR1 is MRHNA and CDR2 SNTAGT. Trimming stripped 2 bases from V and 4 bases from J, with 5 bases between. The CDR3 region is CASSDTSTGELFF. Here the CDR3 DNA reads TGTGCCAGCAGTGACACTAGCACCGGGGAGCTGTTTTTT.

The rearrangement joins TRBV12-3 or TRBV12-4 to TRBJ2-5; D possibly corresponds to TRBD1 (8 bases). The length of the CDR3 is 12 residues. The ends were cut back, 7 bases at V and 5 bases at J, with 11 bases in the middle. Here the CDR3 reads CASKQGGETQYF. In nucleotides, the CDR3 is TGTGCCAGCAAACAGGGGGGGGAGACCCAGTACTTC.

The sample holds one count of this clone. V is TRBV5-1 and J is TRBJ1-2, with TRBD1 matching 7 bases. CDR1 is SGHRS and CDR2 is YFSETQ in the germline V gene. The CDR3 sequence is 13 residues long. The trim removed 2 bases at V and 5 bases at J, leaving 3 bases unmatched. CDR3 protein: CASSFRDRYGYTF. Written as DNA, the CDR3 is TGCGCCAGCAGCTTCCGGGACAGATATGGCTACACCTTC.

V is TRBV19 and J is TRBJ1-1; D uncertain. Looked up from germline, CDR1 is LNHDA and CDR2 is SQIVND (reference sequence). Trimming removed 6 bases at V and 2 bases at J, with 10 bases between. The CDR3 covers 13 residues. This chain's CDR3 is CASSSGLNTEAFF. CDR3 nucleotide sequence: TGTGCCAGTAGCAGTGGCCTTAACACTGAAGCTTTCTTT.

This clone showed up just a few times. This sequence joins TRBV4-2 and TRBJ2-2; D is uncertain. The germline V gene encodes CDR1 LGHNA and CDR2 YNFKEQ. The CDR3 totals 14 residues. The ends were cut back, 4 bases at V and 0 bases at J, with 6 bases in the middle. CDR3 sequence: CASSPPSNTGELFF. The CDR3 DNA follows: TGTGCCAGCAGCCCTCCTTCGAACACCGGGGAGCTGTTTTTT.

V usage is TRBV7-2 and J usage is TRBJ2-4; no clear D gene. V lost 1 base, J lost 10 bases, and 8 bases lay in between. Looked up from germline, CDR1 is SGHTA and CDR2 is FQGNSA. The length of the CDR3 is 12 residues. DNA for the CDR3: TGTGCCAGCAGCTTAGTCGGAGAGATTCAGTACTTC. Protein product: CASSLVGEIQYF. Supplemented by reference TRBV7-2 and TRBJ2-4, the full variable domain reads GAGVSQSPSNKVTEKGKDVELRCDPISGHTALYWYRQSLGQGLEFLIYFQGNSAPDKSGLPSDRFSAERTGGSVSTLTIQRTQQEDSAVYLCASSLVGEIQYFGAGTRLSVL.

This clone was recorded a few times. The rearrangement uses TRBV9 and TRBJ1-1; TRBD1 might be the D (6 bases). The germline V gene encodes CDR1 SGDLS and CDR2 YYNGEE. The CDR3 covers 15 residues. V gave up 6 bases and J gave up 1 base, with 16 bases separating them. CDR3 sequence reads: CASTLGGGPNTEAFF. CDR3 nucleotides: TGTGCCAGCACCTTAGGGGGGGGCCCGAACACTGAAGCTTTCTTT.

This clone was observed once. V is TRBV4-1 and J is TRBJ1-1; unclear D gene. The germline CDR1 and CDR2 sequences are MGHRA and YSYEKL. The CDR3 is made up of 17 amino acids. The V gene lost 1 base and the J gene lost 4 bases, with 19 bases spanning the gap. In DNA form, the CDR3 reads TGCGCCAGCAGCCAAGTCGGAGAGTGGGTGGCCGGCACTGAAGCTTTCTTT. Protein product: CASSQVGEWVAGTEAFF.

V gene TRBV3-1 (or the pseudogene TRBV3-2) combines with J gene TRBJ1-2; 8 bases are shared with TRBD1. V dropped 1 base and J dropped 6; count of bases not matched to a gene: 4. Germline values: CDR1 LGHDT, CDR2 YNNKEL (reference sequence). The CDR3 has 14 amino acids. CDR3 sequence reads: CASSQVEDRDGYTF. CDR3 nucleotide sequence: TGTGCCAGCAGCCAAGTCGAGGACAGGGATGGCTACACCTTC.

The V and J genes are TRBV19 and TRBJ2-2; D gene ambiguous. The germline V gene encodes CDR1 LNHDA and CDR2 SQIVND (reference sequence). CDR3 size: 15 residues. Trimming shortened V by 6 bases and J by 3 bases, and 14 bases separated the two germline ends. CDR3 nucleotides: TGTGCCAGTAGAGACCCTAGGTACGACACCGGGGAGCTGTTTTTT. It translates to CASRDPRYDTGELFF.

This clone was detected once. J is TRBJ2-5 and V is TRBV7-2, with a tentative D call TRBD1 (5 bases). There are 14 residues in the CDR3. The V gene lost 2 bases and the J gene lost 1 base, with 8 bases spanning the gap. CDR1 is SGHTA, CDR2 FQGNSA, per germline. CDR3 nucleotide sequence: TGTGCCAGCAGCTTACCGACAGTCCAAGAGACCCAGTACTTC. Its protein product is CASSLPTVQETQYF.

The V gene is TRBV6-5, the J gene TRBJ2-1; 7 bases agree with TRBD2. Germline V CDR1 and CDR2: MNHEY, SVGAGI. The J segment lost 0 bases and the V segment lost 3 bases, leaving 2 bases of the junction unmatched. This CDR3 region has 15 residues. The CDR3 bases are TGTGCCAGCAGTTATGGCGGGAGCTCCTACAATGAGCAGTTCTTC. Translation: CASSYGGSSYNEQFF.

The chain carries TRBV4-2 and TRBJ2-4; 7 positions match TRBD2. The CDR3 runs 15 residues. The V gene's germline CDR1 is LGHNA and CDR2 YNFKEQ. Trimming at V came to 1 base and at J to 8 bases, leaving 8 bases not matched to a gene. CDR3 sequence reads: CASSQVAGDSDIQYF. The CDR3 DNA sequence: TGTGCCAGCAGCCAAGTCGCGGGAGATTCGGACATTCAGTACTTC.

The chain employs TRBV6-6 and TRBJ1-2, with 9 bases lining up with TRBD1. The CDR3 consists of 15 residues. Germline assignment: CDR1 MNHNY and CDR2 SVGAGI (reference sequence). The junction had 12 bases not matched to a gene; V was cut back by 5 bases and J by 8 bases. This CDR3 is CASSKGTGFLEGYTF. The DNA for the CDR3 is TGTGCCAGCAGTAAAGGGACAGGGTTTTTGGAAGGCTACACCTTC.

The chain uses TRBV18 and TRBJ1-2; 9 bases match TRBD1. This CDR3 region has 15 residues. Germline lookup yields CDR1 KGHSH and CDR2 LQKENI. The V segment lost 4 bases and the J segment 5 bases; nucleotides outside the gene matches: 8. The CDR3 region is CASSLGQGTSYGYTF. CDR3 nucleotide sequence: TGTGCCAGCTCACTGGGACAGGGTACATCGTATGGCTACACCTTC.

This clone was seen a single time. Other DNA sequences from this sample encode an identical CDR3 as well. V and J are TRBV18 and TRBJ1-4; the D is unclear. CDR3 length: 14 residues. Germline V gene data show CDR1 as KGHSH and CDR2 as LQKENI. V was shortened by 3 bases and J by 3 bases, with 8 bases between the two germline ends. The CDR3 protein is CASSPGGANEKLFF. CDR3 bases: TGTGCCAGCTCACCGGGAGGAGCTAATGAAAAACTGTTTTTT.